The sequence of this TCR beta chain was determined in a study of blood T cell repertoires in COVID-19. Study at large: COVID-19 samples from acute and convalescent phases originated in the United States, Italy and Spain.

V was shortened by 6 bases and J by 3 bases, with 15 bases between the two germline ends. Germline loops: CDR1 MNHEY, CDR2 SVGAGI. This CDR3 contains 14 residues. In the authors' methods: Counts of nucleated cells, estimated from reference gene primer amplification, were obtained. This table comes from immunoSEQ multiplex PCR, and its TCRdb copy is limited to in-frame clones, with some not included. V and J calls and clone size are given by that table; D and trimming were obtained from the DNA. The sample contains about 280,000 clones, roughly 87% of which appear only once. The rearrangement uses TRBV6-5 and TRBJ2-7; a weak D match, TRBD1 (6 bases). The sequencing sample was made of peripheral blood. The TCR originated in a man younger than 35 with active or convalescent COVID-19. In DNA, the CDR3 is TGTGCCAGCAGCCAACGCGGACAGAACTACGAGCAGTACTTC. Its translation: CASSQRGQNYEQYF.